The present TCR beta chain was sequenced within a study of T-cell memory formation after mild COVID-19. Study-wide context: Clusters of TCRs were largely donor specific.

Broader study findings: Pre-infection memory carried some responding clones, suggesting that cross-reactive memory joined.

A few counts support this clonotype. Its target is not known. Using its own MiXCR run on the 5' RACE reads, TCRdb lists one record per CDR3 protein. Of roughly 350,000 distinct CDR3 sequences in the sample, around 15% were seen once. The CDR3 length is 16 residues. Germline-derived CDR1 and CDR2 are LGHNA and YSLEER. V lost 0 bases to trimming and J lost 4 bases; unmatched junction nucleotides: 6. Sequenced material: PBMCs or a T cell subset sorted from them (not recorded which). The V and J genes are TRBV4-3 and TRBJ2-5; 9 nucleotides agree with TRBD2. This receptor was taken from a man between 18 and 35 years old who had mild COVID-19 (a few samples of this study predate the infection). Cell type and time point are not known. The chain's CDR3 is CASSQEFAGGPETQYF. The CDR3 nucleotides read TGCGCCAGCAGCCAAGAGTTCGCGGGGGGGCCAGAGACCCAGTACTTC.